These T cell receptor beta chains were read from a single sample in a study of blood T cell repertoires in COVID-19. Repertoires were generated with immunoSEQ multiplex PCR, while TCRdb's copy carries only in-frame clones and drops some. The sample includes some 340,000 clones, 85% of them seen just once. Sequences were obtained from peripheral blood. All receptors derive from a woman aged 18 to 35 with acute or convalescent COVID-19. CDR3s include the opening cysteine and the closing phenylalanine or tryptophan. The D gene is left open where the match is weak. Clone size is stated in some rows and not others, as once, few, many or a class when expanded.

cdr3_aa: CASSVGGRSNGYTF; cdr3_nt: TGTGCCAGCAGCGTAGGGGGCAGGTCAAATGGCTACACCTTC; clone_size: -; d_call: -; v_call: TRBV9; j_call: TRBJ1-2
cdr3_aa: CAAGQGGPEAFF; cdr3_nt: TGTGCCGCGGGACAGGGAGGCCCTGAAGCTTTCTTT; clone_size: -; d_call: TRBD1; v_call: TRBV9; j_call: TRBJ1-1
cdr3_aa: CASSLAYQETQYF; cdr3_nt: TGTGCCAGCAGCTTAGCGTATCAAGAGACCCAGTACTTC; clone_size: few; d_call: -; v_call: TRBV27; j_call: TRBJ2-5
cdr3_aa: CASSSGDVRSNQPQHF; cdr3_nt: TGTGCCAGCAGTTCGGGGGACGTTAGGAGCAATCAGCCCCAGCATTTT; clone_size: -; d_call: -; v_call: TRBV6-2/TRBV6-3; j_call: TRBJ1-5
cdr3_aa: CASSLRAGTPGYTF; cdr3_nt: TGTGCCAGCAGCCTAAGAGCCGGGACACCGGGCTACACCTTC; clone_size: -; d_call: -; v_call: TRBV5-6; j_call: TRBJ1-2
cdr3_aa: CASSVENRGPLEAFF; cdr3_nt: TGTGCCAGCAGCGTAGAGAACAGGGGGCCTCTTGAAGCTTTCTTT; clone_size: -; d_call: TRBD1; v_call: TRBV9; j_call: TRBJ1-1
cdr3_aa: CASSIGGPDYEQYF; cdr3_nt: TGTGCCAGTAGTATCGGGGGTCCCGACTACGAGCAGTACTTC; clone_size: -; d_call: -; v_call: TRBV19; j_call: TRBJ2-7
cdr3_aa: CASSQGGSGHIQYF; cdr3_nt: TGTGCCAGCAGCCAAGGGGGCTCTGGTCACATTCAGTACTTC; clone_size: -; d_call: -; v_call: TRBV3-1/TRBV3-2; j_call: TRBJ2-4
cdr3_aa: CASSAGTFHTQYF; cdr3_nt: TGTGCCAGCAGTGCCGGGACATTTCATACGCAGTATTTT; clone_size: -; d_call: -; v_call: TRBV12-3/TRBV12-4; j_call: TRBJ2-3
cdr3_aa: CASSTGKELFF; cdr3_nt: TGCGCCAGCAGTACAGGGAAGGAACTGTTTTTT; clone_size: -; d_call: -; v_call: TRBV5-1; j_call: TRBJ1-4
cdr3_aa: CASGRTNEKLFF; cdr3_nt: TGTGCCAGTGGGCGAACTAATGAAAAACTGTTTTTT; clone_size: -; d_call: -; v_call: TRBV6-5; j_call: TRBJ1-4
cdr3_aa: CASSLTAAQGSPYNEQFF; cdr3_nt: TGCGCCAGCAGCTTGACGGCGGCCCAAGGCTCCCCCTACAATGAGCAGTTCTTC; clone_size: once; d_call: -; v_call: TRBV5-1; j_call: TRBJ2-1
cdr3_aa: CASSSGQGSSEAFF; cdr3_nt: TGTGCCAGCAGCTCGGGACAGGGATCTTCTGAAGCTTTCTTT; clone_size: once; d_call: TRBD1; v_call: TRBV7-3; j_call: TRBJ1-1
cdr3_aa: CASSLEAGGTEAFF; cdr3_nt: TGTGCCAGCAGCTTGGAGGCAGGGGGCACTGAAGCTTTCTTT; clone_size: -; d_call: TRBD1; v_call: TRBV5-4; j_call: TRBJ1-1
cdr3_aa: CASSSPQGTPNYGYTF; cdr3_nt: TGCGCCAGCAGCTCCCCACAGGGGACCCCTAACTATGGCTACACCTTC; clone_size: -; d_call: TRBD1; v_call: TRBV5-1; j_call: TRBJ1-2
cdr3_aa: CASSSIAGDNGQYF; cdr3_nt: TGTGCCAGCAGTAGTATAGCGGGGGACAATGGGCAGTACTTC; clone_size: -; d_call: TRBD2; v_call: TRBV25-1; j_call: TRBJ2-7
cdr3_aa: CASSFRGSYNEQFF; cdr3_nt: TGCGCCAGCAGCTTCAGGGGGTCCTACAATGAGCAGTTCTTC; clone_size: -; d_call: TRBD1; v_call: TRBV5-1; j_call: TRBJ2-1
cdr3_aa: CASSDLGREGVQYF; cdr3_nt: TGTGCCAGCAGTGATCTGGGGCGGGAGGGTGTGCAGTACTTC; clone_size: -; d_call: TRBD2; v_call: TRBV25-1; j_call: TRBJ2-7
cdr3_aa: CASSPGSSGSASTIEAFF; cdr3_nt: TGTGCCAGCAGCCCTGGTAGTTCAGGGTCGGCTTCCACAATTGAAGCTTTCTTT; clone_size: -; d_call: -; v_call: TRBV13; j_call: TRBJ1-1
cdr3_aa: CASSWSPGDCTF; cdr3_nt: TGTGCCAGCAGCTGGTCTCCCGGGGATTGCACCTTC; clone_size: few; d_call: -; v_call: TRBV5-8; j_call: TRBJ1-2
cdr3_aa: CASSLSVNSPLHF; cdr3_nt: TGTGCCAGCAGTTTATCCGTGAATTCACCCCTCCACTTT; clone_size: -; d_call: -; v_call: TRBV12-3/TRBV12-4; j_call: TRBJ1-6
cdr3_aa: CASSLDLGYYNSPLHF; cdr3_nt: TGTGCCAGCAGCTTAGATCTCGGGTACTATAATTCACCCCTCCACTTT; clone_size: -; d_call: -; v_call: TRBV11-2; j_call: TRBJ1-6
cdr3_aa: CASSFDRNQPQHF; cdr3_nt: TGTGCCAGCAGCTTTGACAGAAATCAGCCCCAGCATTTT; clone_size: few; d_call: -; v_call: TRBV7-9; j_call: TRBJ1-5
cdr3_aa: CASSPRAGTGSEANVLTF; cdr3_nt: TGTGCCAGCAGTCCTAGAGCCGGGACAGGGTCTGAGGCCAACGTCCTGACTTTC; clone_size: -; d_call: TRBD1; v_call: TRBV6-6; j_call: TRBJ2-6
cdr3_aa: CASSPVGTGGGSDQPQHF; cdr3_nt: TGTGCCAGCTCACCAGTAGGGACAGGAGGAGGATCGGATCAGCCCCAGCATTTT; clone_size: -; d_call: TRBD1; v_call: TRBV18; j_call: TRBJ1-5
cdr3_aa: CASSQTGTGNTIYF; cdr3_nt: TGTGCCAGCAGCCAGACAGGGACTGGAAACACCATATATTTT; clone_size: -; d_call: TRBD1; v_call: TRBV6-1; j_call: TRBJ1-3
cdr3_aa: CATSRGLAGETQYF; cdr3_nt: TGTGCCACCAGCAGAGGGCTAGCGGGAGAGACCCAGTACTTC; clone_size: -; d_call: TRBD2; v_call: TRBV15; j_call: TRBJ2-5
cdr3_aa: CASSLGGANVLTF; cdr3_nt: TGTGCCAGCAGTTTGGGCGGGGCCAACGTCCTGACTTTC; clone_size: -; d_call: -; v_call: TRBV27; j_call: TRBJ2-6
cdr3_aa: CATSDLLAGQGISRGLPKEETQYF; cdr3_nt: TGTGCCACCAGTGATTTGCTTGCGGGACAGGGTATTTCTAGGGGGCTACCGAAGGAAGAGACCCAGTACTTC; clone_size: -; d_call: TRBD1; v_call: TRBV24-1; j_call: TRBJ2-5
cdr3_aa: CASSVTGDTNEKLFF; cdr3_nt: TGTGCCAGTAGTGTCACAGGGGATACTAATGAAAAACTGTTTTTT; clone_size: -; d_call: TRBD1; v_call: TRBV19; j_call: TRBJ1-4
cdr3_aa: CASSLEGLAGGTDTQYF; cdr3_nt: TGTGCCAGCAGCTTAGAGGGACTAGCGGGTGGAACAGATACGCAGTATTTT; clone_size: -; d_call: TRBD2; v_call: TRBV7-2; j_call: TRBJ2-3
cdr3_aa: CASSHASGELFF; cdr3_nt: TGTGCCAGCAGCCACGCGTCCGGGGAGCTGTTTTTT; clone_size: -; d_call: -; v_call: TRBV3-1/TRBV3-2; j_call: TRBJ2-2
cdr3_aa: CASSPGDYEQYF; cdr3_nt: TGTGCCAGCAGCCCGGGGGACTACGAGCAGTACTTC; clone_size: -; d_call: -; v_call: TRBV3-1/TRBV3-2; j_call: TRBJ2-7
cdr3_aa: CASNQPSGLTDTQYF; cdr3_nt: TGTGCCAGTAATCAACCAAGCGGTTTAACAGATACGCAGTATTTT; clone_size: -; d_call: -; v_call: TRBV19; j_call: TRBJ2-3
cdr3_aa: CATSDPDRQHTQYF; cdr3_nt: TGTGCCACCAGTGATCCAGACAGGCAACATACGCAGTATTTT; clone_size: -; d_call: -; v_call: TRBV24-1; j_call: TRBJ2-3
cdr3_aa: CASSANSGTQYF; cdr3_nt: TGTGCCAGCAGCGCGAACTCGGGGACCCAGTACTTC; clone_size: -; d_call: -; v_call: TRBV13; j_call: TRBJ2-5
cdr3_aa: CASSYSPTGNSPLHF; cdr3_nt: TGTGCCAGCAGTTACTCCCCGACAGGGAATTCACCCCTCCACTTT; clone_size: -; d_call: TRBD1; v_call: TRBV6-5; j_call: TRBJ1-6
cdr3_aa: CAWSEEGGKLFF; cdr3_nt: TGTGCCTGGAGTGAGGAGGGTGGAAAACTGTTTTTT; clone_size: -; d_call: -; v_call: TRBV30; j_call: TRBJ1-4
cdr3_aa: CASSLYGYTF; cdr3_nt: TGTGCCAGCAGCCTTTATGGCTACACCTTC; clone_size: -; d_call: -; v_call: TRBV12-3/TRBV12-4; j_call: TRBJ1-2
cdr3_aa: CASSIFSEAFF; cdr3_nt: TGTGCCAGTAGTATTTTCTCTGAAGCTTTCTTT; clone_size: -; d_call: -; v_call: TRBV19; j_call: TRBJ1-1
cdr3_aa: CASSLTSGAAAGELFF; cdr3_nt: TGTGCCAGCAGCCTTACTAGCGGGGCAGCCGCCGGGGAGCTGTTTTTT; clone_size: -; d_call: TRBD2; v_call: TRBV3-1/TRBV3-2; j_call: TRBJ2-2
cdr3_aa: CASSQGRGGTDTQYF; cdr3_nt: TGTGCCAGCAGCCAGGGTAGGGGGGGAACAGATACGCAGTATTTT; clone_size: -; d_call: -; v_call: TRBV3-1/TRBV3-2; j_call: TRBJ2-3
cdr3_aa: CASSLGWREGVGYTGELFF; cdr3_nt: TGTGCCAGCAGTTTAGGATGGCGGGAGGGCGTTGGGTACACCGGGGAGCTGTTTTTT; clone_size: -; d_call: TRBD2; v_call: TRBV28; j_call: TRBJ2-2
cdr3_aa: CASSGRQTNSNQPQHF; cdr3_nt: TGTGCCAGCAGTGGTCGACAGACGAATAGCAATCAGCCCCAGCATTTT; clone_size: -; d_call: -; v_call: TRBV2; j_call: TRBJ1-5